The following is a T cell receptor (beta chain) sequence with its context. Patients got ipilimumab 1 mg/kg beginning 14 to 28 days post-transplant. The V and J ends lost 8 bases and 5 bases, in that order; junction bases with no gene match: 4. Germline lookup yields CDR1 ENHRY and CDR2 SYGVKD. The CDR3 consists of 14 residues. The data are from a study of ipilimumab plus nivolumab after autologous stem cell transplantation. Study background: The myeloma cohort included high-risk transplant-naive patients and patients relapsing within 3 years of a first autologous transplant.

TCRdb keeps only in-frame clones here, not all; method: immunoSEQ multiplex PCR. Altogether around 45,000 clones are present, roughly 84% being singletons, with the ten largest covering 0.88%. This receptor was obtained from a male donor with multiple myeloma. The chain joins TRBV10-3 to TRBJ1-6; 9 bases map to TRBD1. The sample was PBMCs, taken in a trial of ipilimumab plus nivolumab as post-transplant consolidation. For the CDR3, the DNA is TGTGCCATCCGGGGGACAGGGAATAATTCACCCCTCCACTTT. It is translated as CAIRGTGNNSPLHF.